Listed below are T cell receptor beta chains from one sample, sequenced in a study of beta chain features in type 1 diabetes. The repertoire was sequenced with immunoSEQ multiplex PCR; TCRdb's copy has only in-frame clones and lacks some. The data hold hundreds of thousands of clones, with around 15% observed a single time. Sequenced sample: naive CD4+ T cells from blood. Source of these receptors: a man aged 18 to 30 in good health. CDR3s include the opening cysteine and the closing phenylalanine or tryptophan. The D gene is left open where the match is weak. Rows give clone size only sometimes, using once, few, many, or a class for an expanded clone.

clone_size	d_call	j_call	v_call	cdr3_nt	cdr3_aa
NA	NA	TRBJ1-1	TRBV9	TGTGCCAGCAGCGTAAACCACGGACAGAACACTGAAGCTTTCTTT	CASSVNHGQNTEAFF
few	NA	TRBJ2-5	TRBV29-1	TGCAGCGTTCCTAGAGGGGTCGGGAAAGAGACCCAGTACTTC	CSVPRGVGKETQYF
few	TRBD2	TRBJ2-7	TRBV28	TGTGCCAGCAGTACCCCCGGGACTAGCGGGTGGGACGAGCAGTACTTC	CASSTPGTSGWDEQYF
few	TRBD2	TRBJ2-4	TRBV7-2	TGTGCCAGCAGCTCCGGACTAGCGGGAGAGCTAGCCAAAAACATTCAGTACTTC	CASSSGLAGELAKNIQYF
few	NA	TRBJ1-1	TRBV29-1	TGCAGCGTTGTGCGGGGAGCGAACACTGAAGCTTTCTTT	CSVVRGANTEAFF
NA	TRBD1	TRBJ2-1	TRBV9	TGTGCCAGCAGCCCCTTCGGGACAGGGACCTCCAATGAGCAGTTCTTC	CASSPFGTGTSNEQFF
NA	TRBD2	TRBJ2-6	TRBV4-1	TGCGCCAGCAGACGAAGCGGGACTAGCGGGGACTCTGGGGCCAACGTCCTGACTTTC	CASRRSGTSGDSGANVLTF
NA	TRBD1	TRBJ1-6	TRBV30	TGTGCCTGGAGAGGACAGGGGGGTTCGGGTAATTCACCCCTCCACTTT	CAWRGQGGSGNSPLHF
NA	TRBD2	TRBJ2-3	TRBV5-1	TGCGCCAGCAGCTTACCTTTAGCGGGAGATACGCAGTATTTT	CASSLPLAGDTQYF
NA	NA	TRBJ2-3	TRBV25-1	TGTGCCAGCAGTGAACCGACAGGCGGAGGGGCAGATACGCAGTATTTT	CASSEPTGGGADTQYF
NA	TRBD1	TRBJ1-5	TRBV7-2	TGTGCCAGCAGCCCAGACAGGGTTAATCAGCCCCAGCATTTT	CASSPDRVNQPQHF
few	TRBD1	TRBJ2-1	TRBV28	TGTGCCAGCAGTCCCGTGGGACAGGGTGGTCGTCGGCACTCTAACAATGAGCAGTTCTTC	CASSPVGQGGRRHSNNEQFF
NA	TRBD1	TRBJ2-3	TRBV28	TGTGCCACATCGCCGGCGCAGGGGGTTAGTCCAGATACGCAGTATTTT	CATSPAQGVSPDTQYF
few	NA	TRBJ1-5	TRBV9	TGTGCCAGCAGTCGTACCGGGACGCCTGTAGATCAGCCCCAGCATTTT	CASSRTGTPVDQPQHF
few	NA	TRBJ2-3	TRBV25-1	TGTGCCAGCAGTACTCTTGGTAAAGGGGAGAGCACAGATACGCAGTATTTT	CASSTLGKGESTDTQYF
NA	TRBD2	TRBJ2-7	TRBV9	TGTGCCAGCAGCCCTAAAGCGGGAACCCCCAACGAGCAGTACTTC	CASSPKAGTPNEQYF
few	NA	TRBJ1-2	TRBV6-5	TGTGCCAGCAGTTACGACACTAACTATGGCTACACCTTC	CASSYDTNYGYTF
few	NA	TRBJ2-7	TRBV19	TGTGCCAGTGGGGATTGGGGCTATTCCTACGAGCAGTACTTC	CASGDWGYSYEQYF
NA	NA	TRBJ2-1	TRBV7-3	TGTGCCAGCAGCTTAACGTTCGGGAGCTCCTACAATGAGCAGTTCTTC	CASSLTFGSSYNEQFF
NA	NA	TRBJ1-1	TRBV4-1	TGCGCCAGCAGCCAAGCAGGGTTCGGGTTGGGGTTGAACACTGAAGCTTTCTTT	CASSQAGFGLGLNTEAFF
NA	NA	TRBJ2-3	TRBV5-4	TGTGCCAGCAGTTACAGGGGGGGTACAGATACGCAGTATTTT	CASSYRGGTDTQYF
NA	TRBD1	TRBJ2-2	TRBV5-1	TGCGCCAGCAGCTATATGACAGGGGGCACCGGGGAGCTGTTTTTT	CASSYMTGGTGELFF
NA	NA	TRBJ1-1	TRBV9	TGTGCCAGCAGCGTAGCACCTATGAACACTGAAGCTTTCTTT	CASSVAPMNTEAFF
NA	NA	TRBJ2-7	TRBV18	TGTGCCAGCTCACCGCTCCCGGCCCTGGAGAGGGAGCAGTACTTC	CASSPLPALEREQYF
few	NA	TRBJ2-7	TRBV5-1	TGCGCCAGCAGCTTCGACGTCTACGAGCAGTACTTC	CASSFDVYEQYF
NA	NA	TRBJ2-7	TRBV28	TGTGCCAGCAAGGATCTCGAGCAGTACTTC	CASKDLEQYF
NA	TRBD2	TRBJ2-3	TRBV27	TGTGCCAGCAGTTTAAGGACTAGCGGGAAAGGAGATACGCAGTATTTT	CASSLRTSGKGDTQYF
few	TRBD2	TRBJ2-3	TRBV7-3	TGTGCCAGCAGCTCGAGGGGACTAGCGGACACAGATACGCAGTATTTT	CASSSRGLADTDTQYF
few	TRBD1	TRBJ2-5	TRBV4-2	TGTGCCAGCAGCCACACCTTAGGACAGGGGGCAGAGACCCAGTACTTC	CASSHTLGQGAETQYF
few	NA	TRBJ2-3	TRBV18	TGTGCCAGCTCACCCGATTTGACAGATACGCAGTATTTT	CASSPDLTDTQYF
few	NA	TRBJ1-1	TRBV9	TGTGCCAGCAGCGTAGACCCAACAGGGTACACTGAAGCTTTCTTT	CASSVDPTGYTEAFF
few	NA	TRBJ1-2	TRBV14	TGTGCCAGCAGCCAAGATCAGCTGGGCGCAAGGGGCTACACCTTC	CASSQDQLGARGYTF
NA	NA	TRBJ1-6	TRBV30	TGTGCCTGGCAAAGGTCACTTTTTTTGAATTCACCCCTCCACTTT	CAWQRSLFLNSPLHF
NA	NA	TRBJ1-2	TRBV11-1	TGTGCCAGCAGCCGCCAAGCAGGGGACTATGGCTACACCTTC	CASSRQAGDYGYTF
NA	NA	TRBJ2-2	TRBV4-1	TGCGCCAGCAGCCAAGACCCGGGGGCCCGCACCGGGGAGCTGTTTTTT	CASSQDPGARTGELFF
NA	NA	TRBJ2-5	TRBV5-1	TGCGCCAGCAGTCAGGGGCCCCCCCAAGAGACCCAGTACTTC	CASSQGPPQETQYF
few	NA	TRBJ2-5	TRBV14	TGTGCCAGCAGCCAAGATCTTGGTCGTCGGGAGACCCAGTACTTC	CASSQDLGRRETQYF
many	NA	TRBJ2-1	TRBV7-9	TGTGCCAGCAGCTTCCGACAGGTGTACAATGAGCAGTTCTTC	CASSFRQVYNEQFF
NA	NA	TRBJ2-5	TRBV5-6	TGTGCCAGCAGCTTGGCCGGACTGCAAGAGACCCAGTACTTC	CASSLAGLQETQYF
few	NA	TRBJ1-1	TRBV6-5	TGTGCCAGCAGTCCCCGGGTCCGCCTGGGCACTGAAGCTTTCTTT	CASSPRVRLGTEAFF
NA	NA	TRBJ1-2	TRBV15	TGTGCCACCAGCAGATCGGGGGCTCTTGACTATGGCTACACCTTC	CATSRSGALDYGYTF
few	NA	TRBJ2-5	TRBV18	TGTGCCAGCTCACCTTCGCACTTTAAAGAGACCCAGTACTTC	CASSPSHFKETQYF
few	NA	TRBJ1-2	TRBV4-3	TGCGCCAGCAGCCAGGACCGGGCGCCCGCATTCTATGGCTACACCTTC	CASSQDRAPAFYGYTF
few	NA	TRBJ2-2	TRBV4-3	TGCGCCAGCAGCCAAGAGGGGGGCATCATGAGGGGCACCGGGGAGCTGTTTTTT	CASSQEGGIMRGTGELFF
few	NA	TRBJ2-7	TRBV18	TGTGCCAGCTCACCCCCCGGGCTCCCCTACGAGCAGTACTTC	CASSPPGLPYEQYF
NA	TRBD1	TRBJ2-1	TRBV6-5	TGTGCCAGCAGTTACTCTGGGACAGGAAACAATGAGCAGTTCTTC	CASSYSGTGNNEQFF
few	NA	TRBJ2-2	TRBV14	TGTGCCAGCAGCCAAGCTCAGGGTCTAAGGGAGCTGTTTTTT	CASSQAQGLRELFF
NA	TRBD2	TRBJ2-7	TRBV7-9	TGTGCCAGCAGCACAGGACTAGCTGTCGAGCAGTACTTC	CASSTGLAVEQYF
NA	TRBD1	TRBJ2-5	TRBV2	TGTGCCAGCAAACGGGACAGGGGGCGCCAAGAGACCCAGTACTTC	CASKRDRGRQETQYF
NA	TRBD1	TRBJ2-2	TRBV29-1	TGCAGCGGGTACAGGGGGGAAGTCACCGGGGAGCTGTTTTTT	CSGYRGEVTGELFF
NA	TRBD1	TRBJ2-7	TRBV2	TGTGCCGGCGGACAGGAGATCCTATACGAGCAGTACTTC	CAGGQEILYEQYF